This entry lists 32 T cell receptor beta chains sequenced from one sample in a study of T cell responses to AZD1222 COVID-19 vaccine. The repertoire was sequenced with immunoSEQ multiplex PCR; TCRdb's copy has only in-frame clones and lacks some. Here the sample spans over 90,000 clones, about 90% being singletons. Here the sequenced sample was peripheral blood, taken on day 0 of AZD1222 vaccination. The source is an adult in good health.

This clone has just a few counts. This chain connects TRBV19 to TRBJ2-7, with D uncertain. Germline CDR1 LNHDA, CDR2 SQIVND (reference sequence). Trimming shortened V by 10 bases and J by 2 bases, and 15 bases separated the two germline ends. The CDR3 is 13 residues long. The CDR3 sequence: CAIGVGNPYEQYF. For the CDR3, the DNA is TGTGCCATAGGAGTAGGCAACCCCTACGAGCAGTACTTC.

The chain employs TRBV2 and TRBJ2-7; D may be TRBD1 or TRBD2 (6 bases each). V was pared by 4 bases and J by 6 bases, with 13 bases between. Per the germline V gene, CDR1 is SNHLY and CDR2 is FYNNEI. CDR3 length equals 13 residues. CDR3 nucleotides: TGTGCCAGCAGTGGGGGGCCGGGGGCCGAGCAGTACTTC. Translation: CASSGGPGAEQYF.

The J gene is TRBJ2-6, the V gene TRBV28; D is unclear. Germline V gene lookup returns CDR1 MDHEN and CDR2 SYDVKM. The CDR3 extends over 14 amino acids. Trimming pared 5 bases from V and 1 base from J, leaving 6 bases between. The CDR3 spells CASSVPSGANVLTF. CDR3 sequence (DNA): TGTGCCAGCAGTGTTCCGTCTGGGGCCAACGTCCTGACTTTC.

The chain employs TRBV2 and TRBJ1-1, with D maybe TRBD1 (6 bases). The CDR3 contains 12 residues. In germline, CDR1 is SNHLY, CDR2 FYNNEI. Trimming cost V 8 bases and J 1 base, with 8 bases left between them. This chain's CDR3 is CASGRGNTEAFF. In DNA form, the CDR3 reads TGTGCCAGCGGCAGGGGGAACACTGAAGCTTTCTTT.

This chain joins TRBV5-1 and TRBJ1-2; D may be TRBD1 (6 bases). Looked up from germline, CDR1 is SGHRS and CDR2 is YFSETQ. V lost 4 bases, J lost 0 bases, and 13 bases lay in between. This CDR3 has 15 residues. The CDR3 loop is CASSKAGATNYGYTF. The CDR3 region has the DNA TGCGCCAGCAGCAAAGCAGGGGCTACTAACTATGGCTACACCTTC.

V gene TRBV28 combines with J gene TRBJ2-7; D possibly corresponds to TRBD2 (6 bases). V was pared by 7 bases and J by 0 bases, with 10 bases between. The germline CDR1 and CDR2 sequences are MDHEN and SYDVKM. This CDR3 contains 13 residues. This CDR3 reads CASTPTSSYEQYF. The CDR3 bases are TGTGCCAGCACCCCGACTAGCTCCTACGAGCAGTACTTC. Supplemented by reference TRBV28 and TRBJ2-7, the full variable domain reads DVKVTQSSRYLVKRTGEKVFLECVQDMDHENMFWYRQDPGLGLRLIYFSYDVKMKEKGDIPEGYSVSREKKERFSLILESASTNQTSMYLCASTPTSSYEQYFGPGTRLTVT.

This clone turned up a few times. The chain combines TRBV9 with TRBJ1-1; TRBD1 aligns across 10 bases. Germline CDR1 reads SGDLS; CDR2 reads YYNGEE. CDR3 length: 15 residues. Unmatched junction bases numbered 6, after V lost 3 bases and J lost 4 bases. CDR3 sequence (DNA): TGTGCCAGCAGCGAACGGACAGGGGGAGGCACTGAAGCTTTCTTT. As protein: CASSERTGGGTEAFF.

This chain connects TRBV30 to TRBJ2-5; a weak D match, TRBD2 (6 bases). The CDR3 runs to 15 residues. Between the trimmed V and J ends, which lost 4 bases and 5 bases, there was a span of 20 bases. Per the germline V gene, CDR1 is GTSNPN and CDR2 is SVGIG (reference sequence). The CDR3: CAWTPGGEVGETQYF. The CDR3, as DNA: TGTGCCTGGACACCGGGCGGGGAGGTAGGCGAGACCCAGTACTTC.

This clone came up a few times. The chain recombines TRBV3-1 (or the pseudogene TRBV3-2) with TRBJ1-1, with no clear D. The germline V gene encodes CDR1 LGHDT and CDR2 YNNKEL (reference sequence). The CDR3 spans 15 residues. Trimming removed 0 bases from V and 7 bases from J, with 15 bases in between. The CDR3 coding sequence is TGTGCCAGCAGCCAAGATGGTAGCCAGCCCGTTGAAGCTTTCTTT. Protein: CASSQDGSQPVEAFF.

This clone was seen only once. The V call is TRBV7-9, the J call TRBJ2-1; D is possibly TRBD1 or TRBD2 (6 bases each). Germline values: CDR1 SEHNR, CDR2 FQNEAQ (reference sequence). The CDR3 contains 16 residues. With 5 bases removed from V and 8 bases from J, the gap between germline ends came to 22 bases. The CDR3 region has the DNA TGTGCCAGCAGCCACCCGGGGCCGGAGGGGGGCGATGAGCAGTTCTTC. Its translation is CASSHPGPEGGDEQFF.

V and J are TRBV2 and TRBJ2-7, with 8 bases aligning to TRBD1. The CDR3 has 14 amino acids. J lost 2 bases, V lost 6 bases, and 6 bases had no gene match. In germline, CDR1 is SNHLY, CDR2 FYNNEI. CDR3 bases: TGTGCCAGCAGCCCGGGACAGGTAACCTACGAGCAGTACTTC. This gives the protein CASSPGQVTYEQYF.

V and J are TRBV4-2 and TRBJ1-2, with D tentatively TRBD1 (6 bases). The CDR3 sequence is 16 residues long. V lost 4 bases and J lost 6, with 21 bases in between. CDR1 is LGHNA, CDR2 YNFKEQ, per germline. The CDR3 here is CASSRRGGRRGDGYTF. For the CDR3, the DNA is TGTGCCAGCAGCCGGCGGGGGGGCCGAAGAGGCGATGGCTACACCTTC.

Written as DNA, the CDR3 is TGTGCCAGCAGCACGAGCTCGGCAGGGGACGGAGTGGGAAACACCATATATTTT. It codes for CASSTSSAGDGVGNTIYF. The chain uses TRBV7-2 and TRBJ1-3; D is perhaps TRBD1 (6 bases). Trimming removed 5 bases at V and 4 bases at J, with 24 bases between. The CDR3 consists of 18 residues. The germline CDR1 and CDR2 sequences are SGHTA and FQGNSA.

V and J are TRBV2 and TRBJ2-7; no clear D. Germline-derived CDR1 and CDR2 are SNHLY and FYNNEI. The CDR3 has 15 residues. V was clipped by 1 base and J by 2 bases, with 12 bases between them. The CDR3 reads CASSEGHSRPYEQYF. In nucleotides, the CDR3 is TGTGCCAGCAGTGAAGGGCATTCTCGCCCCTACGAGCAGTACTTC. The full variable domain, completed using reference TRBV2 and TRBJ2-7, is EPEVTQTPSHQVTQMGQEVILRCVPISNHLYFYWYRQILGQKVEFLVSFYNNEISEKSEIFDDQFSVERPDGSNFTLKIRSTKLEDSAMYFCASSEGHSRPYEQYFGPGTRLTVT.

The rearrangement joins TRBV12-3 or TRBV12-4 to TRBJ1-1; no reliable D call. The length of the CDR3 is 13 residues. The V and J ends lost 3 bases and 1 base respectively, with 6 bases between them. CDR3 nucleotides: TGTGCCAGCAGTTTTCGACAGAACACTGAAGCTTTCTTT. Amino acid sequence: CASSFRQNTEAFF.

The table lists this clone with a count of one. This chain's CDR3 is CANPPVVGSYEKLFF. Written as DNA, the CDR3 is TGTGCCAACCCCCCTGTCGTGGGGAGTTATGAAAAACTGTTTTTT. The rearrangement links TRBV6-5 to TRBJ1-4; D is uncertain. The CDR3 consists of 15 residues. Trimming shortened V by 10 bases and J by 6 bases, and 21 bases separated the two germline ends. Per the germline V gene, CDR1 is MNHEY and CDR2 is SVGAGI.

The chain combines TRBV3-1 (or the pseudogene TRBV3-2) with TRBJ2-7; D is unclear. Germline V gene data show CDR1 as LGHDT and CDR2 as YNNKEL (reference sequence). V lost 1 base to trimming and J lost 5 bases, with 3 bases between them. The CDR3 sequence is 11 residues long. The CDR3 is CASSQVHEQYF. The DNA of the CDR3 is TGTGCCAGCAGCCAAGTCCACGAGCAGTACTTC.

V is TRBV5-6 and J is TRBJ1-6, with TRBD1 as a possible D gene (6 bases). Trimming removed 0 bases at V and 15 bases at J, with 13 bases between. The CDR3 has 13 amino acids. From germline, CDR1 is SGHDT and CDR2 YYEEEE. Here the CDR3 DNA reads TGTGCCAGCAGCTTGGGGACAGACTGGGGCCTCCACTTT. Amino acids: CASSLGTDWGLHF.

The rearrangement joins TRBV6-1 to TRBJ2-1; the match to TRBD2 covers 9 bases. CDR1 is MNHNS and CDR2 is SASEGT in the germline V gene. This CDR3 contains 17 residues. Trimming at V came to 2 bases and at J to 6 bases, leaving 11 bases not matched to a gene. The CDR3 sequence is CASSEFGAGGPFNEQFF. The CDR3 coding sequence is TGTGCCAGCAGTGAATTCGGCGCGGGGGGGCCTTTCAATGAGCAGTTCTTC.

J is TRBJ1-1 and V is TRBV3-1 (or the pseudogene TRBV3-2); TRBD1 is a possible D gene (5 bases). This CDR3 is built from 14 residues. Germline lookup yields CDR1 LGHDT and CDR2 YNNKEL (reference sequence). V was clipped by 5 bases and J by 2 bases, with 12 bases between them. CDR3 coding DNA: TGTGCCAGCAGCTCAGCAGGGTATAACACTGAAGCTTTCTTT. It specifies CASSSAGYNTEAFF.

This clone is a singleton in its sample. Other DNA sequences from this sample encode an identical CDR3 as well. CDR3 nucleotides: TGTGCCAGTAGCCGGGACAGTTATGGCTACACCTTC. This codes for CASSRDSYGYTF. The chain couples TRBV19 to TRBJ1-2, with TRBD1 matching over 7 bases. With V trimmed by 6 bases and J by 5 bases, 3 bases remained unmatched. Germline V gene lookup returns CDR1 LNHDA and CDR2 SQIVND (reference sequence). The CDR3 totals 12 residues. Using reference TRBV19 and TRBJ1-2 for the parts outside the CDR3, the full variable domain is DGGITQSPKYLFRKEGQNVTLSCEQNLNHDAMYWYRQDPGQGLRLIYYSQIVNDFQKGDIAEGYSVSREKKESFPLTVTSAQKNPTAFYLCASSRDSYGYTFGSGTRLTVV.

This rearrangement joins TRBV7-2 to TRBJ2-4; TRBD1 agrees at 12 bases. The CDR3 consists of 16 residues. V shed 5 bases and J 8 bases; nucleotides not matched to a gene: 10. Germline assignment: CDR1 SGHTA and CDR2 FQGNSA. The DNA of the CDR3 is TGTGCCAGCAGCCTGGCCGGGACAGGGGGCCTTCACATTCAGTACTTC. Its protein is CASSLAGTGGLHIQYF. The whole variable domain, remainder taken from reference TRBV7-2 and TRBJ2-4, is GAGVSQSPSNKVTEKGKDVELRCDPISGHTALYWYRQSLGQGLEFLIYFQGNSAPDKSGLPSDRFSAERTGGSVSTLTIQRTQQEDSAVYLCASSLAGTGGLHIQYFGAGTRLSVL.

A single count supports this clone. The CDR3 region has the DNA TGTGCCTGGAGCCCCGCCGCTCGGGCCACAGATACGCAGTATTTT. It specifies CAWSPAARATDTQYF. The chain links TRBV30 to TRBJ2-3; D is undetermined. Looked up from germline, CDR1 is GTSNPN and CDR2 is SVGIG (reference sequence). The CDR3 has 15 amino acids. The V end lost 3 bases, the J end lost 2 bases, and 15 bases lay between the germline ends.

The CDR3 reads CASSRDRGSSYEQYF. CDR3 sequence (DNA): TGTGCCAGCAGCAGAGATCGGGGGAGCTCCTACGAGCAGTACTTC. V is TRBV7-2 and J is TRBJ2-7, with D perhaps TRBD2 (6 bases). Trimming shortened V by 5 bases and J by 0 bases, and 14 bases separated the two germline ends. The CDR3 runs to 15 residues. The germline gives CDR1 SGHTA, CDR2 FQGNSA.

The chain uses TRBV28 and TRBJ2-7; 7 bases are a match to TRBD2. This CDR3 has 17 amino acids. After removal of 2 bases from V and 0 bases from J, the junction contained 10 bases not matched to a gene. Looked up from germline, CDR1 is MDHEN and CDR2 is SYDVKM. This chain's CDR3 is CASSLISGGTSSYEQYF. CDR3 nucleotide sequence: TGTGCCAGCAGTTTAATTTCCGGGGGGACGAGCTCCTACGAGCAGTACTTC.

The rearrangement uses TRBV19 and TRBJ2-1; D is ambiguous. With 3 bases removed from V and 0 bases from J, the gap between germline ends came to 9 bases. Germline V CDR1 and CDR2: LNHDA, SQIVND (reference sequence). This CDR3 region has 15 residues. DNA of the CDR3: TGTGCCAGTAGTATCGCTGATTCCTCCTACAATGAGCAGTTCTTC. Protein: CASSIADSSYNEQFF.

The sample holds one count of this clone. The chain joins TRBV10-3 to TRBJ1-2; D is possibly TRBD1 (5 bases). The germline V gene encodes CDR1 ENHRY and CDR2 SYGVKD. Trimming pared 2 bases from V and 2 bases from J, leaving 15 bases between. This CDR3 is 16 amino acids long. CDR3 coding DNA: TGTGCCATCAGTGAGGACACAATGGGGCCCAACTATGGCTACACCTTC. This gives the protein CAISEDTMGPNYGYTF.

The rearrangement links TRBV5-1 to TRBJ2-5; tentatively, D is TRBD1 (5 bases). The CDR3 has 16 amino acids. The germline CDR1 and CDR2 sequences are SGHRS and YFSETQ. Deletions cut 1 base from V and 2 bases from J, with 15 bases between. For the CDR3, the DNA is TGCGCCAGCAGCTTGACGCCATTCAGGGTACAAGAGACCCAGTACTTC. Translated, it gives CASSLTPFRVQETQYF.

This rearrangement joins TRBV4-1 to TRBJ2-3; 7 positions match TRBD2. CDR1 is MGHRA, CDR2 YSYEKL, per germline. V shed 1 base and J 0 bases; nucleotides not matched to a gene: 4. The CDR3 is 16 amino acids. The DNA of the CDR3 is TGCGCCAGCAGCCAAGGACTAGCTCGTAGCACAGATACGCAGTATTTT. Translating it yields CASSQGLARSTDTQYF.

The rearrangement links TRBV7-3 to TRBJ2-3; TRBD1 matches 7 bases. Germline CDR1 and CDR2: SGHTA and FQGTGA. With V trimmed by 3 bases and J by 4 bases, 1 base remained unmatched. CDR3 length equals 13 residues. The CDR3, as DNA: TGTGCCAGCAGCTTCCAGGGGGCAGATACGCAGTATTTT. Its translation is CASSFQGADTQYF.

The chain carries TRBV11-1 and TRBJ1-1; maybe TRBD1 (6 bases). In germline, CDR1 is SGHAT, CDR2 FQDESV (reference sequence). CDR3 length: 15 amino acids. V lost 5 bases and J 3 bases, leaving 16 bases between the germline ends. CDR3 in DNA: TGTGCCAGCAGCCTCATTGAGGGGGGGTACACTGAAGCTTTCTTT. Translation gives CASSLIEGGYTEAFF.

The J gene is TRBJ1-3, the V gene TRBV6-5; D remains unclear. V lost 4 bases, J lost 2 bases, and 3 bases lay in between. The V gene's germline CDR1 is MNHEY and CDR2 SVGAGI. The CDR3 spans 12 residues. This CDR3 reads CASSSAGNTIYF. In nucleotides, the CDR3 is TGTGCCAGCAGTTCTGCTGGAAACACCATATATTTT.